The T cell receptor beta chain described here comes from a study of human T cells and chemical hapten exposure. V was trimmed by 1 base and J by 5 bases, leaving 5 bases between them. CDR1 and CDR2 (germline): KGHSH, LQKENI. CDR3 length: 12 residues. TCRdb fed the RACE reads into MiXCR, producing one record per CDR3 protein. The sample lists approximately 95,000 distinct CDR3 sequences, 9.5% to 12% occurring once. Time point noted: patch test 2, 6 weeks after DPC sensitization. Treatment here: therapeutic diphenylcyclopropenone sensitization with weekly scalp DPC. This clonotype occurred a few times. The antigen remains unidentified. General study points: Controls had significantly fewer large CDR3 similarity clusters than were formed by expanded TCRs.

This receptor was identified in a woman between 35 and 50 years old with alopecia areata. Some clones in this sample may be carry-over from other donors' samples. This specimen was whole blood, taken in connection with sensitization to the hapten diphenylcyclopropenone (DPC). The chain is built from TRBV18 and TRBJ1-1; no clear D gene. As DNA, the CDR3 is TGTGCCAGCTCACCACGGGAAACTGAAGCTTTCTTT. Amino acid sequence: CASSPRETEAFF.